This T cell receptor (beta chain) was documented in a study of T and B cells in COVID-19 patients. TRB rearrangements were amplified by multiplex PCR with BIOMED2 TRB-A/B primers. TCRdb itself ran the multiplex PCR reads through MiXCR, one entry per CDR3 protein. The data contain under 15,000 distinct CDR3 sequences, around 30% of them singletons. From blood, about 240-550 ng of genomic DNA served as TRB template. Germline values: CDR1 LGHNT, CDR2 FRNRAP. The CDR3 consists of 18 residues. With V trimmed by 0 bases and J by 0 bases, 8 bases remained unmatched. Concerning this clonotype: Antigen specificity is unknown.

General study results and limits: No sequencing was yet done of CD4+, regulatory or CD8+ subsets, or of SARS-CoV-2-responsive or tetramer+ sorted cells. There were some 2,300 TCR clusters exclusive to the recovered cohort, a few dozen with low generation probability. Active COVID-19 showed highly clonal TRB repertoires; recovery showed diversity and richness above healthy donors.

Sequenced: blood. This TCR came from a human donor who had recovered from COVID-19. The chain couples TRBV12-5 to TRBJ2-3, with TRBD2 identical over 8 bases. CDR3 in amino acids: CASGLVLSAGGSTDTQYF. CDR3 nucleotides: TGTGCTAGTGGTTTGGTACTCTCGGCGGGGGGCAGCACAGATACGCAGTATTTT. Filled out from reference TRBV12-5 and TRBJ2-3, the complete variable domain reads DARVTQTPRHKVTEMGQEVTMRCQPILGHNTVFWYRQTMMQGLELLAYFRNRAPLDDSGMPKDRFSAEMPDATLATLKIQPSEPRDSAVYFCASGLVLSAGGSTDTQYFGPGTRLTVL.